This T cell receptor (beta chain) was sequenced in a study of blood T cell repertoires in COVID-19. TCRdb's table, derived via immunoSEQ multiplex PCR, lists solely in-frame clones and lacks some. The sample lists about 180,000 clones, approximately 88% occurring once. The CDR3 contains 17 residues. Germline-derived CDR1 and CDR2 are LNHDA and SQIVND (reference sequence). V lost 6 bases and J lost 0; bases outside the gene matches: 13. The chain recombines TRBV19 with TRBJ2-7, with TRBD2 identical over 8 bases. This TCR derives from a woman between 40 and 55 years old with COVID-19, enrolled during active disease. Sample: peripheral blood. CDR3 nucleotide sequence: TGTGCCAGTAGCCTCGGGGTAGCGGGATGGAGCTCCTACGAGCAGTACTTC. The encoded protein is CASSLGVAGWSSYEQYF.